Detailed here is one T cell receptor (beta chain). Its antigen is not known. At one boundary the junction diverges from the germline segment, which might be a read error. Amplifying from RNA transcripts, the study obtained TCR beta CDR3 regions. First-round RT-PCR employed HTBI primers, with a second-round multiplex PCR after it. MiXCR, run by TCRdb on the multiplex PCR reads, gives a single entry per CDR3 protein. Of about 1.2 million distinct CDR3 sequences listed, about two fifths were seen once; the top ten hold around 10%. Per the germline V gene, CDR1 is SGDLS and CDR2 is YYNGEE. The CDR3 consists of 11 residues. This sample was included in a study of Graves' ophthalmopathy and Graves' hyperthyroidism. Whole-study findings and limits: In blood, most expanded thyroid clonotypes above 0.001 frequency were also detected.

The authors diagnosed from clinical symptoms, serum thyroxine, TRAb, thyroid ultrasound and orbital computed tomography. This sequence originates from an adult man with Graves' hyperthyroidism. The V and J genes are TRBV9 and TRBJ2-2, with D perhaps matching TRBD2 (5 bases). The sample comprised peripheral blood or thyroid tissue (not recorded which). CDR3 region: CASSVPGELSF. The CDR3 DNA reads TGTGCCAGCAGCGTTCCCGGGGAGCTGTCTTTT.